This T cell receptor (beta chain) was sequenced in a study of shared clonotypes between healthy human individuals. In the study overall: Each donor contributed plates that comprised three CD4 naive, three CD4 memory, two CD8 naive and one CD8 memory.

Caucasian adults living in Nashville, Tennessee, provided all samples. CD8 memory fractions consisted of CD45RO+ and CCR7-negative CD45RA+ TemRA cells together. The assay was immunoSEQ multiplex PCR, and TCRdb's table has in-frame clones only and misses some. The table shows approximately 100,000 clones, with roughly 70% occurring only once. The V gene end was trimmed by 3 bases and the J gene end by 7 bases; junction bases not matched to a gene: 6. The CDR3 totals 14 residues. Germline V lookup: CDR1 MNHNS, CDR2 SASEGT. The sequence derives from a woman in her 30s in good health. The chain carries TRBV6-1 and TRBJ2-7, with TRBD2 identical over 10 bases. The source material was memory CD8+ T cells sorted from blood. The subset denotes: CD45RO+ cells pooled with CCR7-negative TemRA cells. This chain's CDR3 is CASSDSSGSGEQYF. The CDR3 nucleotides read TGTGCCAGCAGTGACTCTAGCGGGAGTGGAGAGCAGTACTTC.